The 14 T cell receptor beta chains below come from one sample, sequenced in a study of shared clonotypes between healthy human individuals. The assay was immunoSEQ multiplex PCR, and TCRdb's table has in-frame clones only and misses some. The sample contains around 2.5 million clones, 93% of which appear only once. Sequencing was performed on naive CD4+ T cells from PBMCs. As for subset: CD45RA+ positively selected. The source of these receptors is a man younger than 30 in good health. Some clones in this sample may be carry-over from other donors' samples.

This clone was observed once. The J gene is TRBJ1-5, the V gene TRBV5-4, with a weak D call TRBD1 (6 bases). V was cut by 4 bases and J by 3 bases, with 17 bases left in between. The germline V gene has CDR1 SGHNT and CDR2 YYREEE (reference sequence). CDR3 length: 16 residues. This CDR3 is CASSPSPDSVNQPQHF. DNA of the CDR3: TGTGCCAGCAGCCCATCCCCGGACAGCGTCAATCAGCCCCAGCATTTT.

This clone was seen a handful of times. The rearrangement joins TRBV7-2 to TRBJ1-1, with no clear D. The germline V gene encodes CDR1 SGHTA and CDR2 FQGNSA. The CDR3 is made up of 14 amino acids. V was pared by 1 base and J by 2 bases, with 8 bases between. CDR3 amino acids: CASSLVAANTEAFF. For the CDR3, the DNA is TGTGCCAGCAGCTTAGTTGCTGCCAACACTGAAGCTTTCTTT.

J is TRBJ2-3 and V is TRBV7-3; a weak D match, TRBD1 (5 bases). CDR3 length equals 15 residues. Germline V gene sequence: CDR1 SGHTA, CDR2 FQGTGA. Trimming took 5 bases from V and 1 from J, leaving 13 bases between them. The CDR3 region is CASSREGARTDTQYF. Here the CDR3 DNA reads TGTGCCAGCAGCCGAGAAGGGGCCCGCACAGATACGCAGTATTTT. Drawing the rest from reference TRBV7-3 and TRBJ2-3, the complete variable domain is GAGVSQTPSNKVTEKGKYVELRCDPISGHTALYWYRQSLGQGPEFLIYFQGTGAADDSGLPNDRFFAVRPEGSVSTLKIQRTERGDSAVYLCASSREGARTDTQYFGPGTRLTVL.

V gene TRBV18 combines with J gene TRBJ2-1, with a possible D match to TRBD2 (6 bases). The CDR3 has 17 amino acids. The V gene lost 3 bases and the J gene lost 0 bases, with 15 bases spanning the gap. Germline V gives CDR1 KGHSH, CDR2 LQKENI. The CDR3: CASSPSRRASSYNEQFF. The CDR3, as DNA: TGTGCCAGCTCACCTTCGAGGAGGGCAAGCTCCTACAATGAGCAGTTCTTC.

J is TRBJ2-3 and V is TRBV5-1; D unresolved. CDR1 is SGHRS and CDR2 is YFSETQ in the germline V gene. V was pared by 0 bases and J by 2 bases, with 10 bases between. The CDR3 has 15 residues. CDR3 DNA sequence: TGCGCCAGCAGCTTGGACGCCACATACACAGATACGCAGTATTTT. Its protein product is CASSLDATYTDTQYF.

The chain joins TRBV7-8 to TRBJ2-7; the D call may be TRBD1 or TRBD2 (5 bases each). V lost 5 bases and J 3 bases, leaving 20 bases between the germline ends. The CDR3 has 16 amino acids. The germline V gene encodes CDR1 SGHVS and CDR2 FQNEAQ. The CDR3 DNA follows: TGTGCCAGCAGCCACCCCTCTGTCGGGGCGAACTACGAGCAGTACTTC. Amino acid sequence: CASSHPSVGANYEQYF.

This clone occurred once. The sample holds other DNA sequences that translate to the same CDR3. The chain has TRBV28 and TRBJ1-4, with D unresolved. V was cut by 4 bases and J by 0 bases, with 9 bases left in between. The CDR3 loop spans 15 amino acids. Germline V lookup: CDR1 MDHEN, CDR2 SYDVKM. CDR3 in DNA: TGTGCCAGCAGTTCCCTGGGTACAACTAATGAAAAACTGTTTTTT. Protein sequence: CASSSLGTTNEKLFF.

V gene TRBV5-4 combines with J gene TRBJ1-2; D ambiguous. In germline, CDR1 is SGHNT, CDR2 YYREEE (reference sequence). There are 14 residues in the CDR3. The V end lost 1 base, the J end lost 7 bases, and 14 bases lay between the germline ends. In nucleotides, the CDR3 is TGTGCCAGCAGCTTGTTGGATGGTCGGGGTGGCTACACCTTC. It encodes CASSLLDGRGGYTF. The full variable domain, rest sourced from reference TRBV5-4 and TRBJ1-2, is ETGVTQSPTHLIKTRGQQVTLRCSSQSGHNTVSWYQQALGQGPQFIFQYYREEENGRGNFPPRFSGLQFPNYSSELNVNALELDDSALYLCASSLLDGRGGYTFGSGTRLTVV.

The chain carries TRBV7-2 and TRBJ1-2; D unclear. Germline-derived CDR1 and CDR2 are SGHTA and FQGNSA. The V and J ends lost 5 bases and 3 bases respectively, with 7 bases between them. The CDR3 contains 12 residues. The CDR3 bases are TGTGCCAGCAGCCGAGATCACTATGGCTACACCTTC. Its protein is CASSRDHYGYTF.

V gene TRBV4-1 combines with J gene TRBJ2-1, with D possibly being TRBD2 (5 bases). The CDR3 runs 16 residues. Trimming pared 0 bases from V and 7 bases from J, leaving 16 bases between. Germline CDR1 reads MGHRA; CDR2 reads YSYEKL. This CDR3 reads CASSQDKWETGNEQFF. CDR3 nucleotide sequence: TGCGCCAGCAGCCAAGATAAGTGGGAGACCGGAAATGAGCAGTTCTTC.

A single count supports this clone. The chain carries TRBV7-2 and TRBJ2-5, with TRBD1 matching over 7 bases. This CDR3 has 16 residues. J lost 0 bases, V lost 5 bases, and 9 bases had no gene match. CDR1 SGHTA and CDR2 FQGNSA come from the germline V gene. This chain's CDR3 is CASSPGTVEHQETQYF. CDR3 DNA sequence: TGTGCCAGCAGCCCCGGGACAGTGGAACACCAAGAGACCCAGTACTTC.

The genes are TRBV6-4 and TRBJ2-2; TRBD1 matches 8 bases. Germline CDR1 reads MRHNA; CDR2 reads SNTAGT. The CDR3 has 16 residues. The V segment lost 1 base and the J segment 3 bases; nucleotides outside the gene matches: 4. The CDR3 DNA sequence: TGTGCCAGCAGTGACTGGACAGGGAGTGACACCGGGGAGCTGTTTTTT. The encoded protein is CASSDWTGSDTGELFF.

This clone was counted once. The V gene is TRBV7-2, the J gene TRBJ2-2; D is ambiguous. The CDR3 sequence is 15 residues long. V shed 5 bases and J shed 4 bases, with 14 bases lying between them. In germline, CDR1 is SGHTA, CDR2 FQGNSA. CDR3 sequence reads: CASSQSRAATGELFF. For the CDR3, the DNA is TGTGCCAGCAGCCAGAGTCGGGCAGCCACCGGGGAGCTGTTTTTT.

CDR3: CASSLFRADSYNEQFF. The CDR3 DNA reads as TGTGCCAGCAGCTTATTTCGAGCGGACTCCTACAATGAGCAGTTCTTC. This sequence joins TRBV7-3 and TRBJ2-1, with D perhaps TRBD2 (5 bases). This CDR3 contains 16 residues. Germline-derived CDR1 and CDR2 are SGHTA and FQGTGA. The V end lost 2 bases, the J end lost 0 bases, and 11 bases lay between the germline ends. Filled out from reference TRBV7-3 and TRBJ2-1, the complete variable domain reads GAGVSQTPSNKVTEKGKYVELRCDPISGHTALYWYRQSLGQGPEFLIYFQGTGAADDSGLPNDRFFAVRPEGSVSTLKIQRTERGDSAVYLCASSLFRADSYNEQFFGPGTRLTVL.